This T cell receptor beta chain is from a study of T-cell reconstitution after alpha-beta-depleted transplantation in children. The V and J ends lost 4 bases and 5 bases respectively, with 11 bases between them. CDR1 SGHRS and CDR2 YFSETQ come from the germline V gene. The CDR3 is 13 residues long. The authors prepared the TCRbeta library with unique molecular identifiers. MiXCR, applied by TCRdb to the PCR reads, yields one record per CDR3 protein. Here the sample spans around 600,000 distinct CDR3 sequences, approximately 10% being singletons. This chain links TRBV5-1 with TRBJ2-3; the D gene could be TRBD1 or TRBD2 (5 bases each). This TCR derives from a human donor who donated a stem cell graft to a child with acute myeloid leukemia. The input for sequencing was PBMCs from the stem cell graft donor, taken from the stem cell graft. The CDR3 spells CASSPRDVDTQYF. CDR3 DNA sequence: TGCGCCAGCAGCCCCCGGGACGTAGATACGCAGTATTTT.